This TCR beta chain was found in a study of PD-L1 blockade in urothelial cancer. Study summary: Most patients, about nine tenths of the roughly 29, were males with bladder-origin cancer. Among blood samples, the median T cell count was some 140,000. Study-wide points: Tumor-associated clones in the blood of durable-benefit patients grew more at 3 weeks.

This CDR3 region has 16 residues. CDR1 and CDR2 from the germline V gene are LGHNA and YNFKEQ. The ends were cut back, 0 bases at V and 5 bases at J, with 13 bases in the middle. The sample holds a few counts of this clone. The antigen remains unidentified. The data were produced by immunoSEQ multiplex PCR, yet TCRdb's version contains in-frame clones alone and is incomplete. The sample holds 50,000 to 55,000 clones, roughly 80% seen once. This chain links TRBV4-2 with TRBJ1-4; D might be TRBD1 (5 bases). The receptor's source is a man aged 65-85 years with urothelial cancer. The input for sequencing was PBMCs, taken around atezolizumab (anti-PD-L1) treatment. The CDR3 sequence: CASSQEPQGGNEKLFF. The CDR3 DNA is TGTGCCAGCAGCCAAGAACCCCAGGGAGGGAATGAAAAACTGTTTTTT.